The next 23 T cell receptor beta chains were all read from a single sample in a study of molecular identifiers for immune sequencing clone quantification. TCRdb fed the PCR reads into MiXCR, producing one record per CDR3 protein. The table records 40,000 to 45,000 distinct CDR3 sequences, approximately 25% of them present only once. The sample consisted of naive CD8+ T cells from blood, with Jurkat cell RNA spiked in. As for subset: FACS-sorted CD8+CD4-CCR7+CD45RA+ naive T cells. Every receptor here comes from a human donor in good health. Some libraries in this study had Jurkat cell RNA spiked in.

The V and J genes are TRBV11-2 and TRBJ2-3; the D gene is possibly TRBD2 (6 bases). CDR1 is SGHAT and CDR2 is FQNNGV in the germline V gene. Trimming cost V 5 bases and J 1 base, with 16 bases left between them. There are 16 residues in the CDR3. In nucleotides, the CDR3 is TGTGCCAGCAGCGCGGGACCCCCCCCCCGCACAGATACGCAGTATTTT. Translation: CASSAGPPPRTDTQYF. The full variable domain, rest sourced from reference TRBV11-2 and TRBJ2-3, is EAGVAQSPRYKIIEKRQSVAFWCNPISGHATLYWYQQILGQGPKLLIQFQNNGVVDDSQLPKDRFSAERLKGVDSTLKIQPAKLEDSAVYLCASSAGPPPRTDTQYFGPGTRLTVL.

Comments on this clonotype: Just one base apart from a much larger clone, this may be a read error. The CDR3 sequence is CASSAGISWNEQFF. The CDR3 DNA is TGTGCCAGCAGTGCGGGTATCTCTTGGAATGAGCAGTTCTTC. The genes are TRBV7-9 and TRBJ2-1, with D maybe TRBD2 (5 bases). This CDR3 spans 14 amino acids. The germline CDR1 and CDR2 sequences are SEHNR and FQNEAQ (reference sequence). Trimming removed 6 bases at V and 7 bases at J, with 16 bases between.

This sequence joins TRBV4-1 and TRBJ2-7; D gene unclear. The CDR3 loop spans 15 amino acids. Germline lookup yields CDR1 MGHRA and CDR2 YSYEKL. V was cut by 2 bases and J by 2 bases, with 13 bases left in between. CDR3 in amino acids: CASSQTLDAAYEQYF. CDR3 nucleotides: TGCGCCAGCAGCCAAACCTTGGACGCAGCCTACGAGCAGTACTTC.

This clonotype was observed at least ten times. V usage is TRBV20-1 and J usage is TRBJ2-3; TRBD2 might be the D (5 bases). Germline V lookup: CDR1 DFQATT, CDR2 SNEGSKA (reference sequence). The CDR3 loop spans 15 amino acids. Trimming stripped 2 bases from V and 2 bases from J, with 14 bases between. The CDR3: CSARTWGSVTDTQYF. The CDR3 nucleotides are TGCAGTGCTAGAACTTGGGGTAGCGTCACAGATACGCAGTATTTT.

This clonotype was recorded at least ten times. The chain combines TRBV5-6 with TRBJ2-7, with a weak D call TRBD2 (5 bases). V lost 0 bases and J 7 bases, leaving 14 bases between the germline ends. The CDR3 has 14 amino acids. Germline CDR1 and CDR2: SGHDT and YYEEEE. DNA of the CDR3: TGTGCCAGCAGCTTGGGTGGGAGCCTTCTGGAGCAGTACTTC. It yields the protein CASSLGGSLLEQYF.

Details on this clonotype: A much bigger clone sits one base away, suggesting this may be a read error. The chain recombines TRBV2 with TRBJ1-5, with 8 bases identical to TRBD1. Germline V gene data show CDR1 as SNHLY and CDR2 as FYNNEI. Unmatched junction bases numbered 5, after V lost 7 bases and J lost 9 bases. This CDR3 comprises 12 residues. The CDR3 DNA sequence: TGTGCCAGCAACTGGACAGGGCCGCCCCAGCATTTT. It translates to CASNWTGPPQHF.

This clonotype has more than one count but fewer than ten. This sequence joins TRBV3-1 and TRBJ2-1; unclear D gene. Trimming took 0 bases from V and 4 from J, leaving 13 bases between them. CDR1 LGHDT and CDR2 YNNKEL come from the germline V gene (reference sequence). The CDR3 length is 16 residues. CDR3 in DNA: TGTGCCAGCAGCCAAGATCTCGGCGGAGCGTACAATGAGCAGTTCTTC. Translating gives CASSQDLGGAYNEQFF.

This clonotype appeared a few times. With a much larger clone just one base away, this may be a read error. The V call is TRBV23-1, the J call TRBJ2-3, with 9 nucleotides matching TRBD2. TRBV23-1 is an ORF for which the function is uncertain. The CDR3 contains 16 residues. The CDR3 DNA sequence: TGCGCCAGCAGTCCCGAAGCGGGGGGAACCACAGATACGCTGTATTTT. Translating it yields CASSPEAGGTTDTLYF.

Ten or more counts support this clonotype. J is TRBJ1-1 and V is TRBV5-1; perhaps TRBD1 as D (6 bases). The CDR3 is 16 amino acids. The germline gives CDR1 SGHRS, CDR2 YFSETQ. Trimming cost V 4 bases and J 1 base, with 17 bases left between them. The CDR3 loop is CASSNPQWGQNTEAFF. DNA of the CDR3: TGCGCCAGCAGCAACCCTCAATGGGGACAGAACACTGAAGCTTTCTTT.

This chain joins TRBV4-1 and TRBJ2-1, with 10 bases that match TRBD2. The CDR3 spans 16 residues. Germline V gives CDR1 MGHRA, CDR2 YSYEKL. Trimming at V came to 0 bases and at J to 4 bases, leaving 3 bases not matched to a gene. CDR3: CASSQDRAGGYNEQFF. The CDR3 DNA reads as TGCGCCAGCAGCCAAGATCGAGCGGGAGGGTACAATGAGCAGTTCTTC.

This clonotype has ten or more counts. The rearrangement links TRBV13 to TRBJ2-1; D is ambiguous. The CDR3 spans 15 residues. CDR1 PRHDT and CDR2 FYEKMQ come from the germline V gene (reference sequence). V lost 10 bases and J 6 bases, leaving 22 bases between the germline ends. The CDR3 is CATQPGLGLANEQFF. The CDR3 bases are TGTGCCACCCAGCCAGGCCTAGGGTTAGCCAATGAGCAGTTCTTC.

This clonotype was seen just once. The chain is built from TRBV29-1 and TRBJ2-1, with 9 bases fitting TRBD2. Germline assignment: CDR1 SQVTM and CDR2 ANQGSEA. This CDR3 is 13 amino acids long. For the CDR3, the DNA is TGCAGAACTCGGGGACTAGCACCCAATGAGCAGTTCTTC. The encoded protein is CRTRGLAPNEQFF.

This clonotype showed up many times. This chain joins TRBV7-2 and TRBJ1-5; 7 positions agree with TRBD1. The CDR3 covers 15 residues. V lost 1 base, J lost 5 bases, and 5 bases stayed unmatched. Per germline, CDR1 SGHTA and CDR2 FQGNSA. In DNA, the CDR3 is TGTGCCAGCAGCTTAGTAGAGGGGGCGCATCAGCCCCAGCATTTT. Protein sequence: CASSLVEGAHQPQHF.

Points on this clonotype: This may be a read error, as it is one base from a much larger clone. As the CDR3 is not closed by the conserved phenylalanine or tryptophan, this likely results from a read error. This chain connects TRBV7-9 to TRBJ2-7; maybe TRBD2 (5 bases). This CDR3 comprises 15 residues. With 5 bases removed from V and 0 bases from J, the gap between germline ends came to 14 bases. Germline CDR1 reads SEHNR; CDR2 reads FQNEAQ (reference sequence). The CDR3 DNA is TGTGCCAGCAGCCAAACGTCGGGAAGCTCCTACGAGCAGTACTCC. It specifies CASSQTSGSSYEQYS.

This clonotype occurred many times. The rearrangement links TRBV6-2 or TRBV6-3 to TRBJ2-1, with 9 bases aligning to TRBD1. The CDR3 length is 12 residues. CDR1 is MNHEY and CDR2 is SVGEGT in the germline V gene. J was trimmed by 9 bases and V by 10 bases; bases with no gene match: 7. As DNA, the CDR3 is TGTGCCAATGGACAGGGGAGCGGTGAGCAGTTCTTC. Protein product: CANGQGSGEQFF.

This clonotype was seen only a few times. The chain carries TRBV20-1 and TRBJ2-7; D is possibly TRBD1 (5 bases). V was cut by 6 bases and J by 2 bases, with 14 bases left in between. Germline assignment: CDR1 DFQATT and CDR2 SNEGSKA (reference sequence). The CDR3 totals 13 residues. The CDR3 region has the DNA TGCAGTGCGCCTCGTCAGGGAACCTACGAGCAGTACTTC. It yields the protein CSAPRQGTYEQYF.

The CDR3 DNA reads as TGTGCCAGCAGTTTATTGTACACTGAAGCTTTCTTT. Protein sequence: CASSLLYTEAFF. The chain couples TRBV12-3 or TRBV12-4 to TRBJ1-1; D uncertain. This CDR3 is 12 amino acids long. Trimming took 2 bases from V and 3 from J, leaving 4 bases between them.

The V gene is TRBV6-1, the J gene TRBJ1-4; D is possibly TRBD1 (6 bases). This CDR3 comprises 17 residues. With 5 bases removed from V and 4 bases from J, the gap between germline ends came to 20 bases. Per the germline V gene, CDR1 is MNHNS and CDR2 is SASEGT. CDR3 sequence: CASSWGPVEAYNEKLFF. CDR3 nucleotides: TGTGCCAGCAGTTGGGGGCCTGTGGAGGCGTATAATGAAAAACTGTTTTTT.

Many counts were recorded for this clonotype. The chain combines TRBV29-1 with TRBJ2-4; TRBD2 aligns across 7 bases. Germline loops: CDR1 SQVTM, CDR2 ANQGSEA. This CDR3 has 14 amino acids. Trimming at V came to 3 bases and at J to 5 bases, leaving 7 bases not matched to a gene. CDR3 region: CSVDGGRGENIQYF. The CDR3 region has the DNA TGCAGCGTTGACGGCGGGAGAGGGGAAAACATTCAGTACTTC.

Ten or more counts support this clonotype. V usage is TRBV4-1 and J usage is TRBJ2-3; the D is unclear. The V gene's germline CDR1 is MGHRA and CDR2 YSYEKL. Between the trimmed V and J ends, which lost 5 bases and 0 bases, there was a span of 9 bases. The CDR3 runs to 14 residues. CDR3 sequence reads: CASSFRVSTDTQYF. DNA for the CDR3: TGCGCCAGCAGCTTCCGGGTTAGCACAGATACGCAGTATTTT.

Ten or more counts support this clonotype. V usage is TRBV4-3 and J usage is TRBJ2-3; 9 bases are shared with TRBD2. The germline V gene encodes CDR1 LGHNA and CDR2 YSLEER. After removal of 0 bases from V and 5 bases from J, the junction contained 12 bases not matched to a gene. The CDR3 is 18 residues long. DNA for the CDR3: TGCGCCAGCAGCCAAGAGAAGTTTGGCGGGGGGGCCAAAGATACGCAGTATTTT. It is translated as CASSQEKFGGGAKDTQYF.

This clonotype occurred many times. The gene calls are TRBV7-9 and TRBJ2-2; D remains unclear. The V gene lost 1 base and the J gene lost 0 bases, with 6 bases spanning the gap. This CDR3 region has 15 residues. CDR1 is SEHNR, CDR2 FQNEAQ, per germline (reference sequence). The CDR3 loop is CASSLVGANTGELFF. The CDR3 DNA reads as TGTGCCAGCAGCTTAGTTGGAGCGAACACCGGGGAGCTGTTTTTT.

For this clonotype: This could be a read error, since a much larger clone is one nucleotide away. The DNA of the CDR3 is TGTGCCAGTAAAGGAACAGGGGTCCCGCCCCAGCATTTT. Translating gives CASKGTGVPPQHF. This chain uses TRBV27 with TRBJ1-5; 7 bases match TRBD1. Germline CDR1 MNHEY, CDR2 SMNVEV (reference sequence). The CDR3 has 13 residues. Unmatched junction bases numbered 11, after V lost 9 bases and J lost 9 bases.